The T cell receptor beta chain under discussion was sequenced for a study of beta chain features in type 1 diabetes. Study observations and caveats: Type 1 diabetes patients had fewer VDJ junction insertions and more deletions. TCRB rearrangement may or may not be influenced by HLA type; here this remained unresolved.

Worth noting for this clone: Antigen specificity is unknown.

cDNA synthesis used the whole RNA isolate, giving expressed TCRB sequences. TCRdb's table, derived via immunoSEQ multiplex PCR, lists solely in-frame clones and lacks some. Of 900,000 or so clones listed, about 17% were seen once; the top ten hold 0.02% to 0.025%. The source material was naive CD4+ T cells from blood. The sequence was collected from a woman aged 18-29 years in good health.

As DNA, the CDR3 is TGCGCCAGCACCGTGGGGGTGGCCTATGGCTACACCTTC. It codes for CASTVGVAYGYTF. The chain recombines TRBV23-1 with TRBJ1-2, with a possible D match to TRBD1 (5 bases). TRBV23-1 is designated an ORF whose function remains uncertain. V was cut by 7 bases and J by 4 bases, with 13 bases left in between. The CDR3 loop spans 13 amino acids.